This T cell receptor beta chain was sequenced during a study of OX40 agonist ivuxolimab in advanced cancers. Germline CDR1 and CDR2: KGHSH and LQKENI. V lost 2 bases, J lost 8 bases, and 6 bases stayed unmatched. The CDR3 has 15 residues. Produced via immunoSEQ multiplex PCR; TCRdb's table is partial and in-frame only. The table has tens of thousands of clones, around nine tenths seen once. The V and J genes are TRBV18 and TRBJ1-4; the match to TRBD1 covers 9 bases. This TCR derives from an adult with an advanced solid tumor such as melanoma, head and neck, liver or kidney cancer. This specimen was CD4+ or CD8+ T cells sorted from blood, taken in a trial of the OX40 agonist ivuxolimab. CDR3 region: CASSPSDRGDEKLFF. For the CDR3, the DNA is TGTGCCAGCTCACCATCGGACAGGGGAGACGAAAAACTGTTTTTT.